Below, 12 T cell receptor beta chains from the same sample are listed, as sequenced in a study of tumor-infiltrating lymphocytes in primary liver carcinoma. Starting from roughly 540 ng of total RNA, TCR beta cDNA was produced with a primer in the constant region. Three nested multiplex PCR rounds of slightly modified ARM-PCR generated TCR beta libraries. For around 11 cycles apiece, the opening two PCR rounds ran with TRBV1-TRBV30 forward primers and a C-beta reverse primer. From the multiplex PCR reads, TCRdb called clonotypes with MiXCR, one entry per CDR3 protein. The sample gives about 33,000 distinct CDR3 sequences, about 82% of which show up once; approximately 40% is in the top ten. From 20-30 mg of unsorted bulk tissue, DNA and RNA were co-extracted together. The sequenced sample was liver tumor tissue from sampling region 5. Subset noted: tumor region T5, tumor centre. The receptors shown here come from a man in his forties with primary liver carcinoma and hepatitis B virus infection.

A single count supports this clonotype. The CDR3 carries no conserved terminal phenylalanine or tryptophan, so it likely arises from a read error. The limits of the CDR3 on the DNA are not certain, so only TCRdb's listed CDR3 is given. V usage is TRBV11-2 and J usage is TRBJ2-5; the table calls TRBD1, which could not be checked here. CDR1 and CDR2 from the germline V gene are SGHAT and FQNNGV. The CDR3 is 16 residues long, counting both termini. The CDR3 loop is CANSLTAGGSGETRYL.

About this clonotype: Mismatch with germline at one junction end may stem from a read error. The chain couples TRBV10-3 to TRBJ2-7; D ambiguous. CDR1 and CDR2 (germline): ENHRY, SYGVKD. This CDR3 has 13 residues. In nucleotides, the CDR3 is TGTGTCATCAGTGATATCGTGACACCGGAGCAGTACTTT. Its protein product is CVISDIVTPEQYF.

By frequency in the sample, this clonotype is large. For the CDR3, the DNA is TGTGCCAGCAGGCCACGACAGGGAGACAATGAGCAGTTCTTC. This sequence encodes CASRPRQGDNEQFF. The rearrangement links TRBV11-2 to TRBJ2-1, with 7 bases matching TRBD1. The CDR3 loop spans 14 amino acids. Trimming took 6 bases from V and 5 from J; bases not matched to a gene: 7. CDR1 SGHAT and CDR2 FQNNGV come from the germline V gene.

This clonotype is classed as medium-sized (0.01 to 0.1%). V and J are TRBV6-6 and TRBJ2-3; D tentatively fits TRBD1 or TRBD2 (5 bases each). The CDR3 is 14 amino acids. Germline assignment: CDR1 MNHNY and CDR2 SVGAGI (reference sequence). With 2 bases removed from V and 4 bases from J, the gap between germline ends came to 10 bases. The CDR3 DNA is TGTGCCAGCAGTTACATGGGGGTTGCAGATACGCAGTATTTT. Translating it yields CASSYMGVADTQYF.

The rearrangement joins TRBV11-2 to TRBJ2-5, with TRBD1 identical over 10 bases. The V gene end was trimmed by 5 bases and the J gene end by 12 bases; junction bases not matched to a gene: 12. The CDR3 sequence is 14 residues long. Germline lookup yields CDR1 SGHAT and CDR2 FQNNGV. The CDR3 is CASSTGQGREIKYF. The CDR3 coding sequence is TGTGCCAGCAGCACGGGACAGGGGAGGGAGATCAAGTACTTC.

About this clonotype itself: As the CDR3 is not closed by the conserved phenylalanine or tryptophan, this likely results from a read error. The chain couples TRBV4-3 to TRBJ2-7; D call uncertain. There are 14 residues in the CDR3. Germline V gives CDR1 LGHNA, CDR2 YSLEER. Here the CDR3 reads CAGSQESSTYEQYL. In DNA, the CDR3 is TGCGCCGGCAGCCAAGAAAGCTCCACCTACGAGCAGTACCTC.

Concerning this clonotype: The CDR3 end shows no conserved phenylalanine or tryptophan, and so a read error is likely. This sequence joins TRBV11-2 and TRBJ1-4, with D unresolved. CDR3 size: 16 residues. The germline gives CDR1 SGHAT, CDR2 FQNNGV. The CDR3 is CTSSNTPGGTNEKLFV. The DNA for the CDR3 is TGTACCAGCAGCAATACTCCAGGAGGAACAAATGAGAAACTGTTTGTT.

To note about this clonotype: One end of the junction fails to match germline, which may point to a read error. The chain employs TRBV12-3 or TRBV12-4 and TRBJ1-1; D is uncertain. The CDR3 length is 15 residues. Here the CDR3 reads CACSFFRGGNTEAFF. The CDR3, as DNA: TGTGCCTGCAGTTTCTTTCGGGGAGGGAACACTGAAGCTTTCTTT.

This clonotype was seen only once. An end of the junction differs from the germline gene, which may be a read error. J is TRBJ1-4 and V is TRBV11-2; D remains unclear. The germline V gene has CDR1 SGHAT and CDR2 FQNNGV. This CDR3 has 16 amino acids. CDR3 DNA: TGTGTCAGCAGCAAGACTCCGAGAGGAACAAATGAAAAACTCTTCTTT. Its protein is CVSSKTPRGTNEKLFF.

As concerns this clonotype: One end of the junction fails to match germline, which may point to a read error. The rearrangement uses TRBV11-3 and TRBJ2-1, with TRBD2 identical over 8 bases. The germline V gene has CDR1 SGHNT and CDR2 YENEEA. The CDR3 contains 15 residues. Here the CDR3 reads CASIAGTREINEQFF. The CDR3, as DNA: TGCGCCAGCATCGCTGGGACTAGAGAGATTAATGAGCAGTTCTTC.

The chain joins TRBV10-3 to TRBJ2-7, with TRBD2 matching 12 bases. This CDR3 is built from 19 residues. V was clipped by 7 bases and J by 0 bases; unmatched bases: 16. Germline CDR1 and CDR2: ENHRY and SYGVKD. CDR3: CAITKRSRLAGGFSYEQYF. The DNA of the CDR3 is TGTGCCATCACCAAACGGTCGCGGCTAGCGGGAGGGTTCTCCTACGAGCAGTACTTC.

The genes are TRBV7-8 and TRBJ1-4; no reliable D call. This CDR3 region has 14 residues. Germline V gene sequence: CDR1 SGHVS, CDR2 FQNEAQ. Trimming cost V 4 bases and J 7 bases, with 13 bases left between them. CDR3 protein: CASSSDIPIEKLFF. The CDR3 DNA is TGTGCCAGCAGCTCAGATATCCCCATTGAAAAACTGTTTTTT.